This T cell receptor beta chain was documented in a study of T cells in Graves' hyperthyroidism and ophthalmopathy. Study results and caveats: Peripheral blood also featured most of the thyroid clonotypes expanded above 0.001.

Looked up from germline, CDR1 is MNHEY and CDR2 is SVGAGI. The CDR3 has 17 residues. Unmatched junction bases numbered 6, after V lost 0 bases and J lost 7 bases. This clonotype appeared many times. Its matching antigen is unknown. Amplified TCR beta CDR3 regions derived from RNA transcripts. First-round RT-PCR with HTBI primers amplified the TCR CDR3 region. TCRdb itself ran the multiplex PCR reads through MiXCR, one entry per CDR3 protein. The table records approximately 430,000 distinct CDR3 sequences, approximately 15% of them present only once. PBMCs were derived from around 10 ml fresh peripheral blood.

The chain combines TRBV6-5 with TRBJ2-2; 12 bases map to TRBD2. This receptor was taken from a woman aged 18-30 years with Graves' hyperthyroidism. The sequenced material came from blood. The CDR3 region has the DNA TGTGCCAGCAGTTACTCCCTAGCGGGAGGGGAACACGGGGAGCTGTTTTTT. Protein product: CASSYSLAGGEHGELFF.